This TCR beta chain was recovered during a study of blood T cell repertoires in COVID-19. Seattle patients were enrolled during active infection and followed longitudinally. Germline values: CDR1 SGHVS, CDR2 FQNEAQ. This CDR3 is built from 15 residues. V dropped 5 bases and J dropped 5 bases, with 15 bases sitting between them. How the authors handled the data: Quantification of nucleated cells was approximated via reference gene primer amplification. TCRdb's copy holds only in-frame clones and misses some; the assay was immunoSEQ multiplex PCR. V and J calls and clone size follow that table, whereas D and trimming were derived from the DNA. The repertoire holds more than 300,000 clones, with around nine tenths as singletons.

Source material: peripheral blood. V and J are TRBV7-8 and TRBJ2-2; a weak D match, TRBD2 (6 bases). The sequence derives from a woman in her thirties with COVID-19, enrolled during active disease. The CDR3 DNA sequence: TGTGCCAGCAGCCCTATGGAGGGATGGACCGGGGAGCTGTTTTTT. Residues: CASSPMEGWTGELFF.